This T cell receptor beta chain was sequenced for a study of T cell changes during pregnancy in multiple sclerosis. Here immunoSEQ multiplex PCR was the method, and the copy in TCRdb shows in-frame clones only, minus some. The table lists fewer than 60,000 clones, approximately 91% of them singletons. In this sample, this clone turned up once. The CDR3 length is 13 residues. Trimming took off 1 base at V and 7 bases at J, with 7 bases between the two ends. In germline, CDR1 is MGHRA, CDR2 YSYEKL. The sample consisted of peripheral blood, taken after pregnancy. The clonotype comes from a female donor in good health, enrolled as a control in a pregnancy study. The chain has TRBV4-1 and TRBJ1-4; D is undetermined. The CDR3 DNA reads as TGCGCCAGCAGCCAAGTGGTCGGTGAAAAACTGTTTTTT. It yields the protein CASSQVVGEKLFF.